This T cell receptor beta chain was recorded in a study of blood T cell repertoires in COVID-19. The ends were cut back, 5 bases at V and 4 bases at J, with 14 bases in the middle. Germline CDR1 MNHNY, CDR2 SVGAGI (reference sequence). The CDR3 runs to 14 residues. Clones were read by immunoSEQ multiplex PCR, and TCRdb kept only the in-frame ones, dropping some. The sample lists approximately 69,000 clones; 70% to 90% were seen once. This rearrangement joins TRBV6-6 to TRBJ1-2, with D uncertain. The sequence came from a human donor in a cohort sampled during active COVID-19. Sequencing input: peripheral blood. CDR3 sequence (DNA): TGTGCCAGCAGTGGGCCCGGGGAGGGCTATGGCTACACCTTC. Translation: CASSGPGEGYGYTF.